These 2 T cell receptor beta chains came from one sample sequenced in a study of breast tumors, draining lymph nodes, adjacent tissues. One entry per CDR3 protein, called by TCRdb with MiXCR from the multiplex PCR reads. The sample yields hundreds of thousands of distinct CDR3 sequences, less than 40% seen once. Axillary draining lymph nodes of breast cancer patients supplied the node samples. The sample comprised axillary lymph node tissue. The receptors were gathered from a female donor with breast cancer. Some clones in this sample may be carry-over from other donors' samples.

This clonotype was counted many times. Compared with germline, one end of the junction differs, possibly owing to a read error. The CDR3 sequence: CASSLAVGSGRAETQYF. CDR3 sequence (DNA): TGTGCTAGCAGCTTAGCCGTGGGTAGCGGGAGGGCAGAGACCCAGTACTTC. This sequence joins TRBV7-7 and TRBJ2-5; 11 bases align to TRBD2. Germline loops: CDR1 SSHAT, CDR2 FNYEAQ (reference sequence). The length of the CDR3 is 17 residues.

The sample holds many counts of this clonotype. V and J are TRBV7-9 and TRBJ2-5; TRBD2 is a possible D gene (7 bases). V was clipped by 0 bases and J by 4 bases, with 15 bases between them. Germline V CDR1 and CDR2: SEHNR, FQNEAQ (reference sequence). This CDR3 spans 16 amino acids. CDR3 residues: CASSLARGGQGETQYF. The CDR3 region has the DNA TGTGCCAGCAGCTTAGCGAGGGGGGGGCAGGGAGAGACCCAGTACTTC. Variable domain in full (rest from reference TRBV7-9 and TRBJ2-5): DTGVSQNPRHKITKRGQNVTFRCDPISEHNRLYWYRQTLGQGPEFLTYFQNEAQLEKSRLLSDRFSAERPKGSFSTLEIQRTEQGDSAMYLCASSLARGGQGETQYFGPGTRLLVL.